The 18 T cell receptor beta chains reported below all come from one sample, sequenced in a study (dated by TCRdb to between 2015 and 2016). Receptors were amplified or captured by RT-PCR. Sequencing used an Illumina MiSeq. TCRdb ran its own pipeline on the public reads, namely fastp trimming at Q25 and MiXCR clone calling, and kept in-frame beta chains. Entries are consolidated by CDR3 protein sequence, retaining the most common genes and DNA. The sample data list hundreds of thousands of distinct CDR3 sequences, and about 14% of these were observed just once. The biggest ten clones account for 3.6% of the sample. Sample: memory CD4+ T cells from blood. The receptors shown here come from a female donor in good health, serving as a healthy control.

This sequence joins TRBV6-1 and TRBJ2-4; 8 bases line up with TRBD2. Per the germline V gene, CDR1 is MNHNS and CDR2 is SASEGT. The CDR3 length is 15 residues. V was pared by 7 bases and J by 3 bases, with 8 bases of the junction left unmatched. The CDR3 spells CASNSGSVGKNIQYF. The CDR3 DNA reads as TGTGCCAGCAACAGCGGGAGTGTCGGCAAAAACATTCAGTACTTC.

In its sample, this clonotype was seen a few times. The chain links TRBV6-5 to TRBJ2-5; 11 bases fit TRBD2. V trimming: 1 base; J trimming: 7 bases; junction bases outside the gene matches: 8. The CDR3 loop spans 16 amino acids. CDR1 MNHEY and CDR2 SVGAGI come from the germline V gene. The CDR3 loop is CASSYFLAGGSGTQYF. Written as DNA, the CDR3 is TGTGCCAGCAGTTACTTTTTAGCGGGAGGGTCGGGGACCCAGTACTTC.

Ten or more counts support this clonotype. The chain joins TRBV29-1 to TRBJ2-7; D call uncertain. V dropped 4 bases and J dropped 0 bases, with 4 bases sitting between them. CDR3 length: 11 residues. The V gene's germline CDR1 is SQVTM and CDR2 ANQGSEA. The CDR3 DNA reads TGCAGCGTTGCTCTCTCCTACGAGCAGTACTTC. This translates into CSVALSYEQYF.

This clonotype occurred a few times. The J gene is TRBJ2-5, the V gene TRBV20-1; D is possibly TRBD1 or TRBD2 (5 bases each). V was shortened by 4 bases and J by 5 bases, with 14 bases between the two germline ends. Germline lookup yields CDR1 DFQATT and CDR2 SNEGSKA (reference sequence). The CDR3 consists of 13 residues. CDR3 sequence: CSATRDPGETQYF. CDR3 bases: TGCAGTGCTACCCGGGACCCCGGGGAGACCCAGTACTTC.

This clonotype was observed a handful of times. The J gene is TRBJ1-3, the V gene TRBV29-1; perhaps TRBD1 as D (5 bases). Germline loops: CDR1 SQVTM, CDR2 ANQGSEA. The CDR3 totals 21 residues. V dropped 1 base and J dropped 2 bases, with 30 bases sitting between them. CDR3 loop: CSVEVQGWTVHHSNAGNTIYF. The CDR3, as DNA: TGCAGCGTTGAAGTCCAGGGTTGGACTGTTCACCATTCAAATGCTGGAAACACCATATATTTT. The full variable domain, its missing parts supplied by reference TRBV29-1 and TRBJ1-3, is SAVISQKPSRDICQRGTSLTIQCQVDSQVTMMFWYRQQPGQSLTLIATANQGSEATYESGFVIDKFPISRPNLTFSTLTVSNMSPEDSSIYLCSVEVQGWTVHHSNAGNTIYFGEGSWLTVV.

This clonotype was seen a few times. This chain joins TRBV7-9 and TRBJ1-1; TRBD1 matches 10 bases. J was trimmed by 4 bases and V by 5 bases; bases with no gene match: 7. Germline V gene lookup returns CDR1 SEHNR and CDR2 FQNEAQ (reference sequence). The CDR3 totals 15 residues. CDR3 coding DNA: TGTGCCAGCAGCCCATGGACAGGGGGTAGCACTGAAGCTTTCTTT. Residues: CASSPWTGGSTEAFF.

In DNA, the CDR3 is TGTGCCAGCTCACGGAGGGACCAAATAAGGGAAGCTTTCTTT. This encodes CASSRRDQIREAFF. The V call is TRBV18, the J call TRBJ1-1; TRBD1 is a possible D gene (5 bases). Deletions cut 4 bases from V and 8 bases from J, with 17 bases between. The CDR3 spans 14 residues. CDR1 and CDR2 from the germline V gene are KGHSH and LQKENI.

This clonotype occurred a few times. The rearrangement links TRBV24-1 to TRBJ2-1, with 8 bases matching TRBD1. CDR1 is KGHDR, CDR2 SFDVKD, per germline. The V and J ends lost 0 bases and 9 bases, in that order; junction bases with no gene match: 9. This CDR3 spans 16 amino acids. In DNA, the CDR3 is TGTGCCACCAGTGATTTGGGGGACAGGTCCCAAGGTGAGCAGTTCTTC. Amino acids: CATSDLGDRSQGEQFF.

The CDR3 bases are TGCAGTGCTATCCGGACAGGGGCCTCCTACGAGCAGTACTTC. Amino acid sequence: CSAIRTGASYEQYF. The chain employs TRBV20-1 and TRBJ2-7; 9 positions match TRBD1. The V and J ends lost 4 bases and 0 bases, in that order; junction bases with no gene match: 4. Germline assignment: CDR1 DFQATT and CDR2 SNEGSKA (reference sequence). This CDR3 has 14 amino acids.

This clonotype was detected a few times. The V gene is TRBV18, the J gene TRBJ1-6; TRBD1 might be the D (5 bases). The germline gives CDR1 KGHSH, CDR2 LQKENI. Trimming left V 1 base short and J 7 bases short, with 11 bases between. This CDR3 comprises 15 residues. CDR3 DNA: TGTGCCAGCTCACCACAGCCCGGGGGGAATTCACCCCTCCACTTT. Its translation: CASSPQPGGNSPLHF.

The table lists this clonotype with many counts. The chain uses TRBV12-3 or TRBV12-4 and TRBJ2-7, with TRBD1 matching 7 bases. V dropped 7 bases and J dropped 1; count of bases not matched to a gene: 1. The CDR3 is 12 amino acids. CDR3: CASKDRSYEQYF. CDR3 DNA sequence: TGTGCCAGCAAGGACAGGTCCTACGAGCAGTACTTC.

The sample holds many counts of this clonotype. The genes are TRBV10-3 and TRBJ2-1, with D unclear. The CDR3 extends over 13 amino acids. Germline CDR1 ENHRY, CDR2 SYGVKD. V was shortened by 2 bases and J by 5 bases, with 7 bases between the two germline ends. The CDR3: CAISEGSHNEQFF. Written as DNA, the CDR3 is TGTGCCATCAGTGAGGGATCCCACAATGAGCAGTTCTTC.

Many counts were recorded for this clonotype. The chain employs TRBV7-8 and TRBJ2-1; D call uncertain. Germline CDR1 and CDR2: SGHVS and FQNEAQ. CDR3 size: 15 residues. V was shortened by 6 bases and J by 0 bases, with 12 bases between the two germline ends. The chain's CDR3 is CASSLMGSSYNEQFF. The DNA for the CDR3 is TGTGCCAGCAGTTTAATGGGTAGCTCCTACAATGAGCAGTTCTTC. Supplemented by reference TRBV7-8 and TRBJ2-1, the full variable domain reads GAGVSQSPRYKVAKRGQDVALRCDPISGHVSLFWYQQALGQGPEFLTYFQNEAQLDKSGLPSDRFFAERPEGSVSTLKIQRTQQEDSAVYLCASSLMGSSYNEQFFGPGTRLTVL.

As concerns this clonotype: One junction end disagrees with the germline gene, perhaps due to a read error. V gene TRBV7-7 combines with J gene TRBJ2-2; 7 bases agree with TRBD2. The CDR3 sequence is 13 residues long. CDR1 is SSHAT and CDR2 is FNYEAQ in the germline V gene (reference sequence). The CDR3 sequence is CASTLSGDGELFF. The CDR3 nucleotides read TGTGCTAGCACCCTAAGCGGGGACGGGGAGCTGTTTTTT. The full variable domain, completed using reference TRBV7-7 and TRBJ2-2, is GAGVSQSPRYKVTKRGQDVTLRCDPISSHATLYWYQQALGQGPEFLTYFNYEAQPDKSGLPSDRFSAERPEGSISTLTIQRTEQRDSAMYRCASTLSGDGELFFGEGSRLTVL.

The CDR3 DNA reads TGTGCCAGCAGCCGACGGGGACAGGGGGGAACTGAAGCTTTCTTT. This sequence encodes CASSRRGQGGTEAFF. This sequence joins TRBV27 and TRBJ1-1; 11 bases are a match to TRBD1. J gave up 5 bases and V 6 bases, and 8 bases lay outside the gene matches. The CDR3 has 15 residues. CDR1 is MNHEY and CDR2 is SMNVEV in the germline V gene (reference sequence).

This clonotype was counted only a few times. DNA of the CDR3: TGTGCCAGCAGCTTAGGGAGTAGTAGTGCTGAGCAGTTCTTC. Its translation: CASSLGSSSAEQFF. This sequence joins TRBV7-2 and TRBJ2-1, with D unclear. Trimming left V 1 base short and J 9 bases short, with 13 bases between. The CDR3 totals 14 residues. Germline assignment: CDR1 SGHTA and CDR2 FQGNSA.

This clonotype was counted at least ten times. The rearrangement joins TRBV7-9 to TRBJ2-3; D is ambiguous. Trimming removed 1 base from V and 2 bases from J, with 7 bases in between. CDR3 length: 14 amino acids. Germline assignment: CDR1 SEHNR and CDR2 FQNEAQ (reference sequence). The CDR3 DNA reads as TGTGCCAGCAGCTTAGGGGTTAACACAGATACGCAGTATTTT. Its protein product is CASSLGVNTDTQYF.

The table lists this clonotype with a few counts. The chain joins TRBV28 to TRBJ1-2; D ambiguous. The CDR3 runs 10 residues. V lost 10 bases to trimming and J lost 4 bases, with 7 bases between them. Germline CDR1 MDHEN, CDR2 SYDVKM. CDR3 DNA: TGTGCCACCGGTTCCTATGGCTACACCTTC. As protein: CATGSYGYTF.